The present T cell receptor (beta chain) was sequenced within a study of cytomegalovirus exposure and HLA in healthy donors. Whole-study findings and limits: Analysis performed later showed TCR beta chains linked to HLA being more clonally expanded than equally common others. The study put 150 to 200 TCR beta chains on its list as cytomegalovirus-associated.

In the case of this clone: Its antigen is still unknown.

The PCR ran on 60 Vbeta and 13 Jbeta primers. The data were produced by immunoSEQ multiplex PCR, yet TCRdb's version contains in-frame clones alone and is incomplete. This sample has about 130,000 clones, with 82% found just once. Nominally healthy donors were sampled, though unrecorded immune exposures were likely. The CDR3 runs to 15 residues. V lost 0 bases and J lost 9; bases outside the gene matches: 9. Germline V gives CDR1 LGHNA, CDR2 YSLEER. Sequenced: PBMCs. The sequence was collected from a male donor in good health and CMV-seropositive. V is TRBV4-3 and J is TRBJ2-7; 9 bases are shared with TRBD2. The CDR3 nucleotides are TGCGCCAGCAGCCAAGAAGGACTTAGCGGGAGTGGGCAGTACTTC. Its protein is CASSQEGLSGSGQYF.